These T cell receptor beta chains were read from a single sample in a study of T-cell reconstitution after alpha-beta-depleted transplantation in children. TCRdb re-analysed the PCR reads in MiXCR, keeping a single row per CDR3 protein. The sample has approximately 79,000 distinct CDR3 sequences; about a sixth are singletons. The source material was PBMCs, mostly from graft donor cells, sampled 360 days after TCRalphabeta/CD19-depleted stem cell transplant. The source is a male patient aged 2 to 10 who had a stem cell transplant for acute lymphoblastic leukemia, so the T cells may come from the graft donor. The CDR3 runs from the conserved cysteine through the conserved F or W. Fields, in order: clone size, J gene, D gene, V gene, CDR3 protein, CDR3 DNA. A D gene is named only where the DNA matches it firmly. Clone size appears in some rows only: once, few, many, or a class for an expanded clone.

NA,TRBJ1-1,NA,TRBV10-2,CASKDQWWVNTEAFF,TGCGCCAGCAAAGACCAGTGGTGGGTGAACACTGAAGCTTTCTTT
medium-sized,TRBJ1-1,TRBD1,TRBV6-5,CASSYGTGGSTEAFF,TGTGCCAGCAGTTACGGGACAGGGGGCAGCACTGAAGCTTTCTTT
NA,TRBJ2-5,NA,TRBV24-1,CATSDLGQGKETQYF,TGTGCCACCAGTGATTTAGGCCAGGGTAAAGAGACCCAGTACTTC
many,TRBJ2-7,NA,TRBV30,CACWESRDSGYEQYF,TGTGCCTGTTGGGAGAGTAGGGATTCGGGCTACGAGCAGTACTTC
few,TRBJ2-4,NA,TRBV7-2,CASSLEKRIQYF,TGTGCCAGCAGCTTAGAAAAGCGCATTCAGTACTTC
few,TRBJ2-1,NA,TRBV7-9,CASSNTPGLLGNEQFF,TGTGCCAGCAGCAATACCCCTGGACTATTGGGCAATGAGCAGTTCTTC
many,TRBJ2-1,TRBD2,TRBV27,CASSAAGSSYNEQFF,TGTGCCAGCAGTGCAGCGGGAAGCTCCTACAATGAGCAGTTCTTC
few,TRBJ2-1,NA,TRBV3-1,CASSFSGLSYNEQFF,TGTGCCAGCAGCTTTAGCGGCCTCTCCTACAATGAGCAGTTCTTC
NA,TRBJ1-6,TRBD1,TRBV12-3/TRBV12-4,CASSKRQGGNSPLHF,TGTGCCAGCAGTAAAAGACAGGGGGGGAATTCACCCCTCCACTTT
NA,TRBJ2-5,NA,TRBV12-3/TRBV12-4,CASSLWPGGEETQYF,TGTGCCAGCAGTTTATGGCCAGGGGGGGAAGAGACCCAGTACTTC
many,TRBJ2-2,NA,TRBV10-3,CAISLERAVFTGELFF,TGTGCCATCAGTCTAGAGCGGGCTGTCTTCACCGGGGAGCTGTTTTTT
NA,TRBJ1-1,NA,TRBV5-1,CASSLAALTGTEAFF,TGCGCCAGCAGCTTGGCGGCCCTGACTGGGACTGAAGCTTTCTTT
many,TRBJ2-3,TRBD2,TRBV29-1,CSVEGTSVADTQYF,TGCAGCGTCGAGGGGACTAGCGTTGCAGATACGCAGTATTTT
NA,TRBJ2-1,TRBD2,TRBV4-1,CASSQTSGRSDEQFF,TGCGCCAGCAGCCAGACTAGCGGGAGATCTGATGAGCAGTTCTTC
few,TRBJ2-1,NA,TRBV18,CASSPLGDAYNEQFF,TGTGCCAGCTCACCATTGGGGGACGCCTACAATGAGCAGTTCTTC
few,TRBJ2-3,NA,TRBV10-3,CAITARRGTDTQYF,TGTGCCATCACCGCTCGGCGGGGCACAGATACGCAGTATTTT
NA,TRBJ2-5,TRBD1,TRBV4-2,CASSQDGTGKETQYF,TGTGCCAGCAGCCAAGATGGGACAGGCAAAGAGACCCAGTACTTC
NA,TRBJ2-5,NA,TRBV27,CASSLSATPETQYF,TGTGCCAGCAGTTTATCGGCTACCCCAGAGACCCAGTACTTC
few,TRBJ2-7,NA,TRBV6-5,CASSYSFLAKGSEQYF,TGTGCCAGCAGTTACTCGTTCCTAGCGAAAGGATCAGAGCAGTACTTC